This TCR beta chain was sequenced in a study of T cells after yellow fever vaccination. Study-wide context: Fractions low in cell number were prepared with SMART-Seq v4 Ultra Low Input.

Notes on the study in general: Abundant bulk-derived clonotypes could contaminate FACS-sorted repertoires.

Template switching by 5'RACE produced TCR cDNA, adding a universal primer site and UMIs. TCRdb reanalysed the 5' RACE reads using MiXCR and keeps one entry per CDR3 protein. The sample lists a few hundred thousand distinct CDR3 sequences; around 6.8% were seen once. The CDR3 consists of 14 residues. V lost 3 bases and J 1 base, leaving 9 bases between the germline ends. From germline, CDR1 is SGHTA and CDR2 FQGTGA. With respect to this clonotype: Antigen unknown.

The J gene is TRBJ1-1, the V gene TRBV7-3, with D hard to call. The source of this sequence is a man aged 18 to 30 who received the YFV17D yellow fever vaccine. The sample in question was PBMCs, obtained approximately 47 days after the first yellow fever vaccination. Written as DNA, the CDR3 is TGTGCCAGCAGCTTGGGTGCCACGAACACTGAAGCTTTCTTT. Translation: CASSLGATNTEAFF.